Presented here are 13 T cell receptor beta chains from one specimen sequenced in a study of cytomegalovirus exposure and HLA in healthy donors. Amplification used 60 Vbeta primers and 13 Jbeta primers. Measured with immunoSEQ multiplex PCR; TCRdb has only the in-frame clones, and not every one. The repertoire holds around 100,000 clones, approximately 70% seen once, with over 3% in the top ten. The sequenced sample consisted of PBMCs. These receptors were obtained from a man between 40 and 49 years old in good health and CMV-seronegative.

V and J are TRBV19 and TRBJ1-5; D remains ambiguous. The CDR3 covers 16 residues. Germline V gives CDR1 LNHDA, CDR2 SQIVND (reference sequence). The germline V and J ends were trimmed by 3 bases and 3 bases, with 15 bases remaining between them. The CDR3 DNA is TGTGCCAGTAGTATTATTTCGGGGTATTCCAATCAGCCCCAGCATTTT. Encoded protein: CASSIISGYSNQPQHF.

The chain carries TRBV19 and TRBJ1-5; no definite D call. CDR3 size: 13 residues. V lost 9 bases and J lost 4, with 13 bases in between. CDR1 and CDR2 (germline): LNHDA, SQIVND (reference sequence). CDR3 residues: CASDYLGNQPQHF. DNA of the CDR3: TGTGCCAGCGACTATTTAGGTAATCAGCCCCAGCATTTT.

V usage is TRBV29-1 and J usage is TRBJ2-7; 9 nucleotides align to TRBD1. The CDR3 is 14 residues long. Germline CDR1 and CDR2: SQVTM and ANQGSEA. Germline trimming cut 1 base from V and 1 base from J; bases unmatched to any gene: 2. The CDR3 sequence: CSVEGQGGSYEQYF. The CDR3 nucleotides are TGCAGCGTTGAAGGACAGGGGGGGTCCTACGAGCAGTACTTC.

V is TRBV7-2 and J is TRBJ2-7, with D unresolved. Germline lookup yields CDR1 SGHTA and CDR2 FQGNSA. Trimming removed 5 bases at V and 3 bases at J, with 8 bases between. CDR3 size: 12 residues. The DNA for the CDR3 is TGTGCCAGCAGCCCCCCTAACTACGAGCAGTACTTC. It encodes CASSPPNYEQYF.

The V gene is TRBV7-2, the J gene TRBJ1-2, with D unclear. CDR3 length: 15 amino acids. Trimming took 2 bases from V and 2 from J, leaving 12 bases between them. Looked up from germline, CDR1 is SGHTA and CDR2 is FQGNSA. DNA of the CDR3: TGTGCCAGCAGCTTATTAGAGCGGGTAAACTATGGCTACACCTTC. It translates to CASSLLERVNYGYTF.

This clone has a handful of counts. The rearrangement links TRBV9 to TRBJ1-6; D possibly corresponds to TRBD1 (6 bases). CDR1 and CDR2 from the germline V gene are SGDLS and YYNGEE. The V and J ends lost 4 bases and 5 bases respectively, with 10 bases between them. The CDR3 is made up of 14 amino acids. CDR3 in amino acids: CASSRRTDNSPLHF. The CDR3, as DNA: TGTGCCAGCAGCCGACGGACAGATAATTCACCCCTCCACTTT.

This chain uses TRBV9 with TRBJ2-7; a possible D gene is TRBD1 (5 bases). V lost 2 bases and J lost 2, with 11 bases in between. The germline V gene has CDR1 SGDLS and CDR2 YYNGEE. CDR3 length: 14 residues. The CDR3: CASSVGRATYEQYV. CDR3 DNA: TGTGCCAGCAGCGTTGGCAGGGCGACCTACGAGCAGTACGTC.

The genes are TRBV15 and TRBJ1-2; possible D gene TRBD1, 6 bases. CDR1 and CDR2 (germline): LNHNV, YYDKDF (reference sequence). The CDR3 has 16 residues. Trimming shortened V by 0 bases and J by 1 base, and 12 bases separated the two germline ends. The CDR3 sequence is CATSRDGTGINYGYTF. The CDR3 coding sequence is TGTGCCACCAGCAGAGATGGTACAGGGATTAACTATGGCTACACCTTC.

The V call is TRBV11-2, the J call TRBJ1-4; 8 bases align to TRBD1. CDR1 is SGHAT and CDR2 is FQNNGV in the germline V gene. This CDR3 has 16 residues. Germline trimming cut 1 base from V and 7 bases from J; bases unmatched to any gene: 8. The CDR3 nucleotides read TGTGCCAGCAGCTTAGCATCGTCAGGGGGCGGTGAAAAACTGTTTTTT. As protein: CASSLASSGGGEKLFF.

V gene TRBV5-1 combines with J gene TRBJ2-7, with 7 bases matching TRBD1. Germline assignment: CDR1 SGHRS and CDR2 YFSETQ. This CDR3 contains 13 residues. V shed 4 bases, J shed 6 bases, and the junction held 7 bases outside the gene matches. The CDR3, as DNA: TGCGCCAGCAGCCTACGGACAGGCGGCGAGCAGTACTTC. Translated, it gives CASSLRTGGEQYF.

V and J are TRBV5-8 and TRBJ2-1, with D hard to call. This CDR3 is built from 12 residues. Trimming left V 1 base short and J 10 bases short, with 9 bases between. CDR1 and CDR2 (germline): SGHTS, YDEGEE. The CDR3 is CASSLPSTEQFF. CDR3 coding DNA: TGTGCCAGCAGCTTGCCTTCCACAGAGCAGTTCTTC.

The rearrangement uses TRBV4-1 and TRBJ1-6; D remains unclear. There are 15 residues in the CDR3. The germline V gene encodes CDR1 MGHRA and CDR2 YSYEKL. The ends were cut back, 4 bases at V and 0 bases at J, with 7 bases in the middle. The CDR3 loop is CASSPSSSYNSPLHF. DNA for the CDR3: TGCGCCAGCAGCCCCTCTAGCTCCTATAATTCACCCCTCCACTTT.

The CDR3 bases are TGCAGCGTTGAGACTAGCGTTTCAATCAATGAGCAGTTCTTC. It encodes CSVETSVSINEQFF. The chain couples TRBV29-1 to TRBJ2-1, with 8 positions matching TRBD2. V lost 3 bases to trimming and J lost 6 bases; unmatched junction nucleotides: 7. The CDR3 spans 14 residues. Germline CDR1 reads SQVTM; CDR2 reads ANQGSEA.